Presented here are 13 T cell receptor beta chains from one specimen sequenced in a study of T-cell reconstitution after alpha-beta-depleted transplantation in children. Preparation of the TCRbeta library used unique molecular identifiers. TCRdb itself ran the PCR reads through MiXCR, one entry per CDR3 protein. The sample consists of about 250,000 distinct CDR3 sequences, 20% to 30% of them appearing once. Sequenced material: PBMCs, mostly from graft donor cells, taken 360 days after TCRalphabeta/CD19-depleted stem cell transplant. The receptors stem from a female patient aged 2-10 years who had a stem cell transplant for congenital amegakaryocytic thrombocytopenia, so the T cells may come from the graft donor.

This sequence joins TRBV4-3 and TRBJ2-2; D remains unclear. Germline CDR1 reads LGHNA; CDR2 reads YSLEER. This CDR3 comprises 14 residues. V lost 0 bases, J lost 4 bases, and 6 bases lay in between. The CDR3 region has the DNA TGCGCCAGCAGCCAAGATCTTCTCACCGGGGAGCTGTTTTTT. Its translation is CASSQDLLTGELFF.

The V and J genes are TRBV5-1 and TRBJ2-7; D gene uncertain. CDR3 length: 16 amino acids. Trimming stripped 0 bases from V and 0 bases from J, with 13 bases between. The V gene's germline CDR1 is SGHRS and CDR2 YFSETQ. CDR3 DNA sequence: TGCGCCAGCAGCTTGGTTGGCGGCTCTAGCTCCTACGAGCAGTACTTC. This encodes CASSLVGGSSSYEQYF.

V and J are TRBV20-1 and TRBJ2-1; possibly TRBD2 for D (6 bases). Germline CDR1 is DFQATT and CDR2 is SNEGSKA (reference sequence). CDR3 length: 13 amino acids. The V end was cut by 3 bases, the J end by 9 bases, with 15 bases between. The DNA for the CDR3 is TGCAGTGCTAGGGATTGGAAGGAGGGTGAGCAGTTCTTC. This translates into CSARDWKEGEQFF.

The rearrangement joins TRBV10-3 to TRBJ2-3, with 8 bases lining up with TRBD2. The CDR3 spans 15 residues. V shed 5 bases and J 5 bases; nucleotides not matched to a gene: 9. CDR1 ENHRY and CDR2 SYGVKD come from the germline V gene. The CDR3 here is CAISNPGGPGDTQYF. The DNA of the CDR3 is TGTGCCATCAGTAACCCGGGGGGGCCAGGAGATACGCAGTATTTT.

The chain combines TRBV7-9 with TRBJ1-1; the D is unclear. The CDR3 length is 14 residues. CDR1 SEHNR and CDR2 FQNEAQ come from the germline V gene (reference sequence). V was cut by 2 bases and J by 4 bases, with 11 bases left in between. The CDR3 DNA is TGTGCCAGCAGCTTACAGAACGTGGGCACTGAAGCTTTCTTT. Translation gives CASSLQNVGTEAFF.

The chain carries TRBV28 and TRBJ2-1, with D hard to call. The germline V gene has CDR1 MDHEN and CDR2 SYDVKM. V dropped 6 bases and J dropped 13 bases, with 13 bases sitting between them. This CDR3 is built from 11 residues. The CDR3 DNA follows: TGTGCCAGCAGACTACTCAGCAGCCAGTTCTTC. Its protein product is CASRLLSSQFF.

Remarks on this clonotype: Just one base apart from a much larger clone, this may be a read error. The rearrangement uses TRBV7-2 and TRBJ2-2; no firm D call. Trimming took 2 bases from V and 3 from J, leaving 13 bases between them. Per the germline V gene, CDR1 is SGHTA and CDR2 is FQGNSA. This CDR3 has 16 amino acids. The CDR3 protein is CASSLWLRDDTGELFF. Here the CDR3 DNA reads TGTGCCAGCAGCTTATGGCTCAGAGACGACACCGGGGAGCTGTTTTTT.

This clonotype was seen a few times. The rearrangement uses TRBV7-2 and TRBJ1-4; no definite D call. The germline V and J ends were trimmed by 5 bases and 0 bases, with 10 bases remaining between them. Germline V gives CDR1 SGHTA, CDR2 FQGNSA. The CDR3 is 15 residues long. CDR3 coding DNA: TGTGCCAGCAGCCGGAAGGTTGCAACTAATGAAAAACTGTTTTTT. Protein product: CASSRKVATNEKLFF.

This clonotype was seen a handful of times. The chain uses TRBV4-3 and TRBJ2-1; 12 bases align to TRBD2. Germline V lookup: CDR1 LGHNA, CDR2 YSLEER. V dropped 0 bases and J dropped 6; count of bases not matched to a gene: 9. The CDR3 spans 18 residues. DNA of the CDR3: TGCGCCAGCAGCCAAGACTGGACTAGCGGGACCCCGGGCAATGAGCAGTTCTTC. Its translation: CASSQDWTSGTPGNEQFF.

The chain uses TRBV28 and TRBJ2-2, with D perhaps TRBD2 (6 bases). The CDR3 sequence is 19 residues long. Trimming took 0 bases from V and 1 from J, leaving 18 bases between them. Germline V gene lookup returns CDR1 MDHEN and CDR2 SYDVKM. CDR3 DNA sequence: TGTGCCAGCAGTTTATGGGCGCCGCGGGATTTTCGGAACACCGGGGAGCTGTTTTTT. Encoded protein: CASSLWAPRDFRNTGELFF. The full variable domain, rest sourced from reference TRBV28 and TRBJ2-2, is DVKVTQSSRYLVKRTGEKVFLECVQDMDHENMFWYRQDPGLGLRLIYFSYDVKMKEKGDIPEGYSVSREKKERFSLILESASTNQTSMYLCASSLWAPRDFRNTGELFFGEGSRLTVL.

This clonotype has only a few counts. The J gene is TRBJ1-2, the V gene TRBV6-1; D uncertain. This CDR3 is built from 15 residues. The germline gives CDR1 MNHNS, CDR2 SASEGT. Trimming took off 3 bases at V and 4 bases at J, with 15 bases between the two ends. CDR3 sequence reads: CASSEARMGLYGYTF. For the CDR3, the DNA is TGTGCCAGCAGTGAGGCTAGGATGGGCCTCTATGGCTACACCTTC.

The rearrangement joins TRBV28 to TRBJ2-3, with 11 positions matching TRBD2. This CDR3 has 16 residues. Germline V gene sequence: CDR1 MDHEN, CDR2 SYDVKM. V lost 4 bases and J lost 1; bases outside the gene matches: 4. CDR3 amino acids: CASSSPGLAGTDTQYF. CDR3 coding DNA: TGTGCCAGCAGTTCCCCGGGACTAGCGGGCACAGATACGCAGTATTTT.

The J gene is TRBJ2-1, the V gene TRBV25-1; the D is unclear. The length of the CDR3 is 13 residues. With 0 bases removed from V and 9 bases from J, the gap between germline ends came to 9 bases. Germline V CDR1 and CDR2: MGHDK, SYGVNS. In DNA form, the CDR3 reads TGTGCCAGCAGTGAATACTTCGCGAGTGAGCAGTTCTTC. This encodes CASSEYFASEQFF. The full variable domain, its missing parts supplied by reference TRBV25-1 and TRBJ2-1, is EADIYQTPRYLVIGTGKKITLECSQTMGHDKMYWYQQDPGMELHLIHYSYGVNSTEKGDLSSESTVSRIRTEHFPLTLESARPSHTSQYLCASSEYFASEQFFGPGTRLTVL.